Presented here are 13 T cell receptor beta chains from one specimen sequenced in a study of blood T cell repertoires in COVID-19 (dated by TCRdb to the early 2020s). To prepare the library, the immunoSEQ multiplex PCR assay was applied. As stored in TCRdb, this immuneACCESS dataset retains in-frame rearrangements with V and J assigned. A fraction of the clones does not appear; measured against another copy, unresolved V genes explain less than half of the discrepancy, and the remainder lacks a known reason. This sample has 330,000 or so clones in its table, and roughly 87% of those were observed once. The ten largest clones represent under 3% of the sample. Sequenced material: PBMCs or T cells enriched from blood (not recorded which). The source is a woman in her 30s who had recovered from COVID-19.

The rearrangement links TRBV5-1 to TRBJ2-3, with D perhaps matching TRBD2 (5 bases). V lost 0 bases and J 4 bases, leaving 9 bases between the germline ends. The CDR3 runs 14 residues. The germline V gene has CDR1 SGHRS and CDR2 YFSETQ. CDR3 in DNA: TGCGCCAGCAGCTTGGCCCCCGGGGCAGATACGCAGTATTTT. Translated: CASSLAPGADTQYF.

V and J are TRBV7-9 and TRBJ2-2, with TRBD1 matching over 12 bases. CDR1 is SEHNR and CDR2 is FQNEAQ in the germline V gene (reference sequence). The junction had 5 bases not matched to a gene; V was cut back by 8 bases and J by 4 bases. The CDR3 has 15 residues. In nucleotides, the CDR3 is TGTGCCAGCCGACCGGGACAGGGGGCCACCGGGGAGCTGTTTTTT. This encodes CASRPGQGATGELFF.

The chain recombines TRBV27 with TRBJ2-3; D may be TRBD1 (6 bases). This CDR3 spans 13 amino acids. V lost 6 bases and J lost 6, with 13 bases in between. Germline CDR1 is MNHEY and CDR2 is SMNVEV (reference sequence). The CDR3 sequence: CASRKQGPDTQYF. In DNA, the CDR3 is TGTGCCAGCAGAAAACAGGGCCCTGATACGCAGTATTTT.

The V and J genes are TRBV5-1 and TRBJ2-2; D remains unclear. The CDR3 extends over 15 amino acids. CDR1 is SGHRS, CDR2 YFSETQ, per germline. V was clipped by 2 bases and J by 0 bases, with 8 bases between them. The CDR3 coding sequence is TGCGCCAGCAGCTTAACTACAACGAACACCGGGGAGCTGTTTTTT. This gives the protein CASSLTTTNTGELFF.

The genes are TRBV19 and TRBJ2-7, with 8 positions matching TRBD2. The CDR3 extends over 15 amino acids. Looked up from germline, CDR1 is LNHDA and CDR2 is SQIVND (reference sequence). Trimming at V came to 3 bases and at J to 5 bases, leaving 9 bases not matched to a gene. CDR3 sequence reads: CASSIPSGSVDEQYF. For the CDR3, the DNA is TGTGCCAGTAGTATCCCCAGCGGGAGTGTCGACGAGCAGTACTTC.

This sequence joins TRBV5-1 and TRBJ2-5; TRBD2 matches at 9 bases. The CDR3 sequence is 15 residues long. Germline CDR1 and CDR2: SGHRS and YFSETQ. The V and J ends lost 2 bases and 1 base, in that order; junction bases with no gene match: 3. The CDR3: CASSLSGGSQETQYF. DNA of the CDR3: TGCGCCAGCAGCTTAAGCGGGGGGAGCCAAGAGACCCAGTACTTC.

This chain joins TRBV18 and TRBJ1-2, with a weak D call TRBD1 (6 bases). The CDR3 runs to 15 residues. Germline-derived CDR1 and CDR2 are KGHSH and LQKENI. Trimming stripped 5 bases from V and 7 bases from J, with 20 bases between. The CDR3 loop reads CASSNRDTERSGYTF. The CDR3 bases are TGTGCCAGCTCAAACCGGGACACTGAGAGAAGTGGCTACACCTTC.

This chain links TRBV19 with TRBJ2-7; 9 bases align to TRBD2. This CDR3 is built from 15 residues. The germline gives CDR1 LNHDA, CDR2 SQIVND (reference sequence). Trimming cost V 5 bases and J 6 bases; bases outside gene matches: 11. The CDR3 DNA is TGTGCCAGTAGTTCCTATAGCGGGAGTGTGGGCGAGCAGTACTTC. Protein sequence: CASSSYSGSVGEQYF.

The V call is TRBV23-1, the J call TRBJ2-3; perhaps TRBD2 as D (5 bases). TRBV23-1 is noted as an ORF with a role that remains uncertain. This CDR3 region has 14 residues. V was cut by 4 bases and J by 1 base, with 9 bases left in between. Here the CDR3 DNA reads TGCGCCAGCAGTCTGAGCGGTGGCACAGATACGCAGTATTTT. Encoded protein: CASSLSGGTDTQYF.

Written as DNA, the CDR3 is TGTGCCAGCAGCCCGGACAGGGCTAATGAGCAGTTCTTC. Amino acid sequence: CASSPDRANEQFF. The chain recombines TRBV3-1 (or the pseudogene TRBV3-2) with TRBJ2-1, with 8 bases identical to TRBD1. CDR1 and CDR2 (germline): LGHDT, YNNKEL (reference sequence). The CDR3 is made up of 13 amino acids. V shed 4 bases and J 7 bases; nucleotides not matched to a gene: 3.

V gene TRBV12-5 combines with J gene TRBJ1-6, with D perhaps TRBD1 (6 bases). V lost 3 bases, J lost 3 bases, and 12 bases lay in between. Germline lookup yields CDR1 LGHNT and CDR2 FRNRAP. This CDR3 contains 16 residues. The CDR3 DNA is TGTGCTAGTGGTTTTGGGGGCGCGGGCTATAATTCACCCCTCCACTTT. Protein product: CASGFGGAGYNSPLHF.

This clone appeared once. V and J are TRBV2 and TRBJ2-7; possibly TRBD1 for D (6 bases). Deletions cut 10 bases from V and 2 bases from J, with 21 bases between. CDR3 length: 15 residues. Germline V CDR1 and CDR2: SNHLY, FYNNEI. The CDR3 DNA sequence: TGTGCCACACTAGAAGGGACAAAGATTACCTACGAGCAGTACTTC. Protein product: CATLEGTKITYEQYF. Looking up the rest from reference TRBV2 and TRBJ2-7 gives the full variable domain: EPEVTQTPSHQVTQMGQEVILRCVPISNHLYFYWYRQILGQKVEFLVSFYNNEISEKSEIFDDQFSVERPDGSNFTLKIRSTKLEDSAMYFCATLEGTKITYEQYFGPGTRLTVT.

The rearrangement links TRBV9 to TRBJ2-3; 10 nucleotides align to TRBD1. Germline CDR1 reads SGDLS; CDR2 reads YYNGEE. The CDR3 spans 14 residues. With 3 bases clipped from V and 5 bases from J, the junction kept 3 bases outside the gene matches. The CDR3 coding sequence is TGTGCCAGCAGCGAGACAGGGGGCATAGATACGCAGTATTTT. Translated: CASSETGGIDTQYF.